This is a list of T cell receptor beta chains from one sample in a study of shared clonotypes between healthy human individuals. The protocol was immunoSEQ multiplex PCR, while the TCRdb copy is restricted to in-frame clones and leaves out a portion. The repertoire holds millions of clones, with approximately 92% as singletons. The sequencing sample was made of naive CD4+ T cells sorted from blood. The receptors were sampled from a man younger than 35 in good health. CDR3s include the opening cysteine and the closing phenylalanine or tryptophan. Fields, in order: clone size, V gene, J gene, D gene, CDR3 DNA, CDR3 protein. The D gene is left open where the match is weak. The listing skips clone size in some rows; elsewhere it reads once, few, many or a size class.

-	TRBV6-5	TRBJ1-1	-	TGTGCCAGCAGTTCGGGCCTTTGCACCAGGAACACTGAAGCTTTCTTT	CASSSGLCTRNTEAFF
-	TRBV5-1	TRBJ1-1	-	TGCGCCAGCAGCTTGACCCTAGCCGGCCCTGAAGCTTTCTTT	CASSLTLAGPEAFF
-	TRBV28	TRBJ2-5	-	TGTGCCAGCTCCGTCTCCCGAGAAGCCCAGTACTTC	CASSVSREAQYF
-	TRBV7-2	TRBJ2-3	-	TGTGCCAGCAGCTCCCCGGGTCCGTTTGGGCAGTATTTT	CASSSPGPFGQYF
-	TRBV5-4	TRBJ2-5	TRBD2	TGTGCCAGCAGCAGGTATAGCGGGAGTAAAAGAGAGACCCAGTACTTC	CASSRYSGSKRETQYF
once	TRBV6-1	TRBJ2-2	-	TGTGCCAGCAGTGAAGCCGTTCAGGGTAGCGGGGAGCTGTTTTTT	CASSEAVQGSGELFF
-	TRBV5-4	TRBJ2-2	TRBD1	TGTGCCAGCAGACGACAGGGCACGAACACCGGGGAGCTGTTTTTT	CASRRQGTNTGELFF
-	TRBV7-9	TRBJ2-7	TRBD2	TGTGCCAGCAGCTTAGAAGTAGCGGGGACTACCCGGGAGTACTTC	CASSLEVAGTTREYF
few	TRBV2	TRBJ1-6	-	TGTGCCAGCATCCTCGGGGGATCTAATTCACCCCTCCACTTT	CASILGGSNSPLHF
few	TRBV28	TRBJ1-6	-	TGTGCCAGCAGTTTAGGGGCAGGGGTCCACTTT	CASSLGAGVHF
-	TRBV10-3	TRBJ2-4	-	TGTGCCATCAGTGAGTCTATGGACAAATTAGCCAAAAACATTCAGTACTTC	CAISESMDKLAKNIQYF
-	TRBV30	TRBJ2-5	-	TGTGCCTGGAGTGAAGGTTCCCAAGAGACCCAGTACTTC	CAWSEGSQETQYF
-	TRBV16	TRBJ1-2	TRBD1	TGTGCCAGCAGCCTTGCAGGGGGGAATGGCTACACCTTC	CASSLAGGNGYTF
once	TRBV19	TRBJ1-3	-	TGTGCCAGTAGTATCTCCGTTTCTGGAAACACCATATATTTT	CASSISVSGNTIYF
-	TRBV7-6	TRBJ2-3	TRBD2	TGTGCCAGCAGCTTCCTCCCCTCGGGGGGATTTAGCACAGATACGCAGTATTTT	CASSFLPSGGFSTDTQYF
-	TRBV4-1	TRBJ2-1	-	TGCGCCAGCAGCCAAGGGGCAGTTTACAATGAGCAGTTCTTC	CASSQGAVYNEQFF
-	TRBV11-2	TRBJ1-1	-	TGTGCAGCAGGGAGGAACGCTGAAGCTTTCTTT	CAAGRNAEAFF
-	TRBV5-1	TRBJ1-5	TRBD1	TGCGCCAGCAGCTTGGAGGGGGCGCAAAATCAGCCCCAGCATTTT	CASSLEGAQNQPQHF
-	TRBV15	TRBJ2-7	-	TGTGCCACCAGCAGAGAAGGCTTGCAGTACTTC	CATSREGLQYF
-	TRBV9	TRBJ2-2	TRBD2	TGTGCCAGCAGCGTCCGAGGGGCTAGCGGGGTTCCCGGGGAGCTGTTTTTT	CASSVRGASGVPGELFF
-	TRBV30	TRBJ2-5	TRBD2	TGTGCCTGGAGAGAAGCGGGAGTGAGGGAGACCCAGTACTTC	CAWREAGVRETQYF
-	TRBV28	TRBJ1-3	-	TGTGCCAGCAGTTTGCCCGGAAACACCATATATTTT	CASSLPGNTIYF
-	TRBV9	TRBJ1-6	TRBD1	TGTGCCAGCAGCGTAGGTGAGGGGGCGAATTCACCCCTCCACTTT	CASSVGEGANSPLHF
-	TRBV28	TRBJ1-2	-	TGTGCCAGCAGTTTCGGGAGGGCGGATGGTGGCTACACCTTC	CASSFGRADGGYTF
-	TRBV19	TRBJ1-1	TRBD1	TGTGCCAGTAGTCAAACGGGACAGCTGAACACTGAAGCTTTCTTT	CASSQTGQLNTEAFF
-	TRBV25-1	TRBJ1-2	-	TGTGCCAGCACCCCGGGAGGGAACTATGGCTACACCTTC	CASTPGGNYGYTF
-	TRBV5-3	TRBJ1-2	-	TGTGCCAGAAGCTTGGGAGCGGGGGACTATGGCTACACCTTC	CARSLGAGDYGYTF
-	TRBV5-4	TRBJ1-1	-	TGTGCCAGCAGCCCGGGGGGGAGGAACACTGAAGCTTTCTTT	CASSPGGRNTEAFF
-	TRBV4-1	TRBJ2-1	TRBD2	TGCGCCAGCAGCCAGGGACGACTAGCGGGAGCGTATAATGAGCAGTTCTTC	CASSQGRLAGAYNEQFF
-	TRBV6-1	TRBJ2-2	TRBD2	TGTGCCAGTAGACTAGCGGGGGCACCGGGCGGGGAGCTGTTTTTT	CASRLAGAPGGELFF
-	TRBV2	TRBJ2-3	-	TGTGCCAGCAGTGGCCCCAGCCTTGCAGATACGCAGTATTTT	CASSGPSLADTQYF